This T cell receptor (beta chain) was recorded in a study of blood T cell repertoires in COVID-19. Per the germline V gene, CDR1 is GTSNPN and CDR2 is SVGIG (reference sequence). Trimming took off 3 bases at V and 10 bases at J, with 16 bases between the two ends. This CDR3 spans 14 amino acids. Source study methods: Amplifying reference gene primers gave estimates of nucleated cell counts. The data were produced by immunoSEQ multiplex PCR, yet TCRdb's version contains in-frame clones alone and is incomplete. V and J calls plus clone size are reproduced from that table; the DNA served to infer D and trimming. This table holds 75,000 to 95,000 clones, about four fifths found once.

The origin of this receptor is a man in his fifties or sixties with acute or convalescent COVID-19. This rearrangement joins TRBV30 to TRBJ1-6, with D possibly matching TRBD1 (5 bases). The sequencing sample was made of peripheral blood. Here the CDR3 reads CAWRRQPMGSPLHF. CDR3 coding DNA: TGTGCCTGGAGAAGACAGCCTATGGGGTCACCCCTCCACTTT. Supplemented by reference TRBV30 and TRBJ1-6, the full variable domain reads SQTIHQWPATLVQPVGSPLSLECTVEGTSNPNLYWYRQAAGRGLQLLFYSVGIGQISSEVPQNLSASRPQDRQFILSSKKLLLSDSGFYLCAWRRQPMGSPLHFGNGTRLTVT.